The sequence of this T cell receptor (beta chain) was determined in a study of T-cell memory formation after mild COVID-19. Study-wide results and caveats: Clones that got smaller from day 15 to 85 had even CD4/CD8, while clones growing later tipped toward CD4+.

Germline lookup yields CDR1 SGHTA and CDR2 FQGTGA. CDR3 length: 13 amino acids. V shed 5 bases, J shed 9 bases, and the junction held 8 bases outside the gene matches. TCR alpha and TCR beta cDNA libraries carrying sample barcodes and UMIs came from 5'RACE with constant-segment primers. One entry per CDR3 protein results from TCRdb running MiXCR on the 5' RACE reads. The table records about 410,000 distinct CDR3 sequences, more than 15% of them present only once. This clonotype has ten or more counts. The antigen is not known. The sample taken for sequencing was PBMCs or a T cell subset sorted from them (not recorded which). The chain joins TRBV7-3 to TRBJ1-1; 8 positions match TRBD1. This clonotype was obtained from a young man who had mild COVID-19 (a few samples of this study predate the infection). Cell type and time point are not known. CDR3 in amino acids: CASSLGTGGKAFF. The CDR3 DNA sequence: TGTGCCAGCAGCCTAGGGACAGGCGGAAAAGCTTTCTTT.